The 20 T cell receptor beta chains below all came from one sample that was sequenced in a study of T cells in Graves' hyperthyroidism and ophthalmopathy. TCR beta CDR3 regions were amplified from RNA. In the first-round RT-PCR of the TCR CDR3, the HTBI primer set was used. TCRdb reprocessed the multiplex PCR reads with MiXCR, giving one entry per CDR3 protein. The profile shows 600,000 to 750,000 distinct CDR3 sequences, approximately 15% of them singletons. The sequenced sample was blood. The receptors originated from a man in his fifties with Graves' hyperthyroidism.

This clonotype was picked up many times. The chain joins TRBV27 to TRBJ2-1; D gene ambiguous. V lost 0 bases, J lost 5 bases, and 8 bases lay in between. CDR1 and CDR2 from the germline V gene are MNHEY and SMNVEV (reference sequence). The CDR3 contains 14 residues. In nucleotides, the CDR3 is TGTGCCAGCAGTTTATCGCCAGACAACAATGAGCAGTTCTTC. It is translated as CASSLSPDNNEQFF.

This chain joins TRBV19 and TRBJ2-2, with D tentatively TRBD2 (5 bases). Germline V CDR1 and CDR2: LNHDA, SQIVND (reference sequence). Trimming removed 3 bases at V and 8 bases at J, with 10 bases between. This CDR3 is 13 amino acids long. CDR3 in DNA: TGTGCCAGTAGTATCGGCGGGCCTGGGGAGCTGTTTTTT. The encoded protein is CASSIGGPGELFF.

The sample holds many counts of this clonotype. The chain is built from TRBV27 and TRBJ2-1, with 9 bases fitting TRBD1. Germline CDR1 MNHEY, CDR2 SMNVEV (reference sequence). The V gene end was trimmed by 2 bases and the J gene end by 8 bases; junction bases not matched to a gene: 7. The CDR3 consists of 15 residues. CDR3 sequence reads: CASSLAQGAADEQFF. The CDR3 DNA reads TGTGCCAGCAGTTTAGCACAGGGGGCAGCCGATGAGCAGTTCTTC.

This clonotype was counted at least ten times. J is TRBJ1-6 and V is TRBV28; D may be TRBD1 (5 bases). The V and J ends lost 8 bases and 0 bases respectively, with 23 bases between them. Germline CDR1 and CDR2: MDHEN and SYDVKM. The CDR3 extends over 19 amino acids. CDR3: CASSPWGEALSSYNSPLHF. The CDR3 nucleotides are TGTGCCAGCTCCCCATGGGGGGAAGCCTTAAGCTCCTATAATTCACCCCTCCACTTT.

Only a few counts were recorded for this clonotype. The chain couples TRBV5-1 to TRBJ2-5; TRBD2 matches 11 bases. CDR3 length: 17 residues. Trimming at V came to 3 bases and at J to 6 bases, leaving 13 bases not matched to a gene. From germline, CDR1 is SGHRS and CDR2 YFSETQ. The CDR3 nucleotides are TGCGCCAGCAGCTCGACTAGCGGGAATCCCTCGCAAAAGACCCAGTACTTC. Encoded protein: CASSSTSGNPSQKTQYF.

This clonotype was picked up one time. This chain joins TRBV5-8 and TRBJ1-1; possible D gene TRBD1, 5 bases. There are 13 residues in the CDR3. The germline CDR1 and CDR2 sequences are SGHTS and YDEGEE. Trimming stripped 4 bases from V and 8 bases from J, with 15 bases between. CDR3 region: CASSPHAAGEAFF. In DNA, the CDR3 is TGTGCCAGCAGCCCACACGCGGCAGGGGAAGCTTTCTTT.

Ten or more counts support this clonotype. The genes are TRBV12-3 or TRBV12-4 and TRBJ1-1; tentative D call: TRBD1 (6 bases). V was clipped by 5 bases and J by 0 bases, with 13 bases between them. There are 15 residues in the CDR3. The CDR3 bases are TGTGCCAGCAGTGGGGGCGGGACGATGAACACTGAAGCTTTCTTT. This translates into CASSGGGTMNTEAFF.

This clonotype was counted at least ten times. The chain employs TRBV18 and TRBJ2-1; 10 bases are shared with TRBD2. This CDR3 contains 15 residues. Trimming cost V 3 bases and J 2 bases; bases outside gene matches: 1. Germline lookup yields CDR1 KGHSH and CDR2 LQKENI. The CDR3 nucleotides are TGTGCCAGCTCACCTAGCGGGAGGCCCTACAATGAGCAGTTCTTC. Its translation: CASSPSGRPYNEQFF.

This clonotype was found many times. The rearrangement links TRBV6-1 to TRBJ1-1, with D tentatively TRBD1 (5 bases). The CDR3 contains 13 residues. V gave up 2 bases and J gave up 3 bases, with 7 bases separating them. CDR1 is MNHNS, CDR2 SASEGT, per germline. The CDR3 loop reads CASSETGHTEAFF. DNA for the CDR3: TGTGCCAGCAGTGAAACAGGTCACACTGAAGCTTTCTTT.

This chain links TRBV10-2 with TRBJ2-1; TRBD2 matches 7 bases. J lost 5 bases, V lost 7 bases, and 5 bases had no gene match. This CDR3 comprises 13 residues. Germline V gene data show CDR1 as WSHSY and CDR2 as SAAADI. This CDR3 reads CASMSGINNEQFF. The CDR3 DNA sequence: TGCGCCAGCATGAGCGGGATAAACAATGAGCAGTTCTTC.

This clonotype was found many times. The V gene is TRBV12-3 or TRBV12-4, the J gene TRBJ1-5; D is unclear. This CDR3 comprises 13 residues. The V end lost 5 bases, the J end lost 4 bases, and 9 bases lay between the germline ends. DNA for the CDR3: TGTGCCAGCAGTACCCAGCAAAATCAGCCCCAGCATTTT. Translating gives CASSTQQNQPQHF.

This chain joins TRBV20-1 and TRBJ1-5; the D is unclear. Germline V lookup: CDR1 DFQATT, CDR2 SNEGSKA (reference sequence). Trimming pared 3 bases from V and 3 bases from J, leaving 9 bases between. CDR3 size: 13 residues. CDR3 residues: CSASRPNNQPQHF. In DNA, the CDR3 is TGCAGTGCTAGCAGACCGAACAATCAGCCCCAGCATTTT.

This clonotype was observed many times. The chain uses TRBV18 and TRBJ1-1; tentative D call: TRBD1 (6 bases). Germline CDR1 reads KGHSH; CDR2 reads LQKENI. This CDR3 spans 16 amino acids. Between the trimmed V and J ends, which lost 4 bases and 1 base, there was a span of 16 bases. CDR3: CASSQGEGFGNTEAFF. In DNA form, the CDR3 reads TGTGCCAGCTCACAGGGGGAAGGATTTGGGAACACTGAAGCTTTCTTT.

This clonotype has just a few counts. The CDR3 DNA reads TGCAGTGCTTTAAATACTAATGAAAAACTGTTTTTT. As protein: CSALNTNEKLFF. The chain couples TRBV20-1 to TRBJ1-4, with unresolved D. The CDR3 is made up of 12 amino acids. Germline assignment: CDR1 DFQATT and CDR2 SNEGSKA (reference sequence). The V and J ends lost 5 bases and 2 bases respectively, with 6 bases between them.

The J gene is TRBJ1-5, the V gene TRBV29-1; D ambiguous. V dropped 4 bases and J dropped 5 bases, with 9 bases sitting between them. The CDR3 has 12 amino acids. Germline loops: CDR1 SQVTM, CDR2 ANQGSEA. Here the CDR3 reads CSVGGTDQPQHF. In nucleotides, the CDR3 is TGCAGCGTTGGAGGAACGGATCAGCCCCAGCATTTT.

The chain has TRBV10-3 and TRBJ2-3; D unresolved. Germline lookup yields CDR1 ENHRY and CDR2 SYGVKD. CDR3 length equals 14 residues. The ends were cut back, 4 bases at V and 0 bases at J, with 8 bases in the middle. The CDR3 nucleotides are TGTGCCATCAGTGTACGCATTAGCACAGATACGCAGTATTTT. Translated, it gives CAISVRISTDTQYF.

This clonotype was detected many times. The J gene is TRBJ1-5, the V gene TRBV6-2 or TRBV6-3; D remains unclear. The CDR3 sequence is 14 residues long. The germline V and J ends were trimmed by 3 bases and 0 bases, with 6 bases remaining between them. In germline, CDR1 is MNHEY, CDR2 SVGEGT. In nucleotides, the CDR3 is TGTGCCAGCAGTTATTCAAATAGCAATCAGCCCCAGCATTTT. This gives the protein CASSYSNSNQPQHF.

This clonotype was detected ten times or more. The rearrangement uses TRBV6-2 or TRBV6-3 and TRBJ2-2; 13 bases map to TRBD2. With 7 bases clipped from V and 4 bases from J, the junction kept 3 bases outside the gene matches. The CDR3 length is 15 residues. CDR1 and CDR2 from the germline V gene are MNHEY and SVGEGT. In DNA, the CDR3 is TGTGCCAGCACGACTAGCGGGAGGACCACCGGGGAGCTGTTTTTT. Protein product: CASTTSGRTTGELFF.

V gene TRBV9 combines with J gene TRBJ1-6; TRBD1 is a possible D gene (5 bases). The germline CDR1 and CDR2 sequences are SGDLS and YYNGEE. Trimming removed 0 bases from V and 8 bases from J, with 15 bases in between. The CDR3 loop spans 16 amino acids. The CDR3 DNA reads as TGTGCCAGCAGCGTAGGAGGACAAGGCCTGGATTCACCCCTCCACTTT. Its translation is CASSVGGQGLDSPLHF.

This clonotype has more than one count but fewer than ten. V and J are TRBV5-1 and TRBJ2-7; the match to TRBD2 covers 8 bases. The CDR3 has 17 amino acids. The germline gives CDR1 SGHRS, CDR2 YFSETQ. J gave up 2 bases and V 0 bases, and 10 bases lay outside the gene matches. The CDR3 loop is CASSLATGGGQPYEQYF. The CDR3, as DNA: TGCGCCAGCAGCTTGGCCACGGGGGGGGGCCAACCCTACGAGCAGTACTTC.